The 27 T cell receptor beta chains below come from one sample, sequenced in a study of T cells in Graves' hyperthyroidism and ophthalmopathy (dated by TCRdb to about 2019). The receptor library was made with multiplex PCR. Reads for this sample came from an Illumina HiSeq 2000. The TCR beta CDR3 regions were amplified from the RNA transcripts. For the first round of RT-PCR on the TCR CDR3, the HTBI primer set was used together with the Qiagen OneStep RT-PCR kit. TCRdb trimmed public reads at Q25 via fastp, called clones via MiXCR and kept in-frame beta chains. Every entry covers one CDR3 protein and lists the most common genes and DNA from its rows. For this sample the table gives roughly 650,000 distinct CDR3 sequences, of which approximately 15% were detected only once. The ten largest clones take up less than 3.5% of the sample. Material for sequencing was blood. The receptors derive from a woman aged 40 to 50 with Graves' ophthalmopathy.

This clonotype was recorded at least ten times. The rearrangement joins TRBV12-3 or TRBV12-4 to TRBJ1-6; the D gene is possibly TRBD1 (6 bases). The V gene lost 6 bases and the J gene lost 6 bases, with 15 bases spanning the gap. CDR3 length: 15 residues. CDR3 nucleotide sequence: TGTGCCAGCAGGGACTCTGGGGGGCGTAATTCACCCCTCCACTTT. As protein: CASRDSGGRNSPLHF.

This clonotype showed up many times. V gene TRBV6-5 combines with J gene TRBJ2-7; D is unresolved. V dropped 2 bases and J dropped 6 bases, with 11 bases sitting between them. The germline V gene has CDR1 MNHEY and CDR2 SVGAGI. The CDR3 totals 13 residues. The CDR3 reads CASSYRDGSEQYF. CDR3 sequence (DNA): TGTGCCAGCAGTTACCGCGACGGGTCCGAGCAGTACTTC.

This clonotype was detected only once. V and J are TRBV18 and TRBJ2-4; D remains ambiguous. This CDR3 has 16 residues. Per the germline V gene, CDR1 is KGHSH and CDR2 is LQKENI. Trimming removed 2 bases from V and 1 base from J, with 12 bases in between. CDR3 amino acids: CASSPYGPVAKNIQYF. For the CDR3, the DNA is TGTGCCAGCTCACCATACGGGCCGGTGGCCAAAAACATTCAGTACTTC.

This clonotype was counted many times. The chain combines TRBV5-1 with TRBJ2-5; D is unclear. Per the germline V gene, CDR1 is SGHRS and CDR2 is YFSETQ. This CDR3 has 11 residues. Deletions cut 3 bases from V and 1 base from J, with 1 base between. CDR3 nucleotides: TGCGCCAGCAGCTCCCAAGAGACCCAGTACTTC. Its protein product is CASSSQETQYF.

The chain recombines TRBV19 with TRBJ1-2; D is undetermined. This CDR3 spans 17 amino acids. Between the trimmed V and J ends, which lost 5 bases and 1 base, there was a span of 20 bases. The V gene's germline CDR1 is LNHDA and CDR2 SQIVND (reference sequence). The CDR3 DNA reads TGTGCCAGTAGTCCCTTCTTTTGGGCGGAAGATAACTATGGCTACACCTTC. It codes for CASSPFFWAEDNYGYTF.

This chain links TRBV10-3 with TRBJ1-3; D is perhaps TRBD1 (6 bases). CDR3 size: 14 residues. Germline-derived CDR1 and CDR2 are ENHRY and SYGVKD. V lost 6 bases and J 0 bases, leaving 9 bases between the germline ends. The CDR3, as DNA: TGTGCCATCAGGCGACAGGTCTCTGGAAACACCATATATTTT. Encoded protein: CAIRRQVSGNTIYF.

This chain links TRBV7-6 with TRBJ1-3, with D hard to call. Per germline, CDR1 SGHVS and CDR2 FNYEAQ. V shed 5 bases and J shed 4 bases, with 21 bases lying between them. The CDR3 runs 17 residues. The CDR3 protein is CASSPHRGGLSGNTIYF. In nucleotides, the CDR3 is TGTGCCAGCAGCCCCCACCGGGGAGGGCTCTCCGGAAACACCATATATTTT.

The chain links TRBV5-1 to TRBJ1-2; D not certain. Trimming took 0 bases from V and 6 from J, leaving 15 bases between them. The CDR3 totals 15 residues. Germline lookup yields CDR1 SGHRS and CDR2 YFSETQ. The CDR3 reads CASSLEVHPGNGYTF. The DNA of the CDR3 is TGCGCCAGCAGCTTGGAGGTGCACCCGGGCAATGGCTACACCTTC.

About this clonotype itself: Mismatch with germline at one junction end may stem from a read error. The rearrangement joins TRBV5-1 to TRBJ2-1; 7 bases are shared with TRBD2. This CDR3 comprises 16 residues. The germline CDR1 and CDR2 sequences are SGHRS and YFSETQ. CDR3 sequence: CASSLNPSGTDNEQIF. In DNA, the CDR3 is TGCGCCAGCAGCTTGAACCCTAGCGGAACGGACAATGAGCAGATCTTC.

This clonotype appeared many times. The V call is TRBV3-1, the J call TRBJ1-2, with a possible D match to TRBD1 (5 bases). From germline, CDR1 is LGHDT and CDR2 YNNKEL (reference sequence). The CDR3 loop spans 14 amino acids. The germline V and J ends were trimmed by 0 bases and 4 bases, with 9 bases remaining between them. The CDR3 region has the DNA TGTGCCAGCAGCCAAGATCGGGGGACCTATGGCTACACCTTC. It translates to CASSQDRGTYGYTF.

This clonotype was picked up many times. The CDR3 DNA is TGTGCCAGCAGCTTAGTGGGACAGGGCCTAAACTATGGCTACACCTTC. Translation gives CASSLVGQGLNYGYTF. The chain has TRBV7-9 and TRBJ1-2; TRBD1 agrees at 9 bases. The V gene's germline CDR1 is SEHNR and CDR2 FQNEAQ (reference sequence). J was trimmed by 2 bases and V by 1 base; bases with no gene match: 5. This CDR3 has 16 amino acids.

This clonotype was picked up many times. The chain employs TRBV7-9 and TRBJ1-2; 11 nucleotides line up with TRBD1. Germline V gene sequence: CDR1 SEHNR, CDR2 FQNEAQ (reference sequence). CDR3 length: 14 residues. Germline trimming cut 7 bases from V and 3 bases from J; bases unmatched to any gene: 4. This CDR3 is CASNGQGAYYGYTF. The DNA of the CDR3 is TGTGCCAGCAACGGACAGGGGGCTTACTATGGCTACACCTTC. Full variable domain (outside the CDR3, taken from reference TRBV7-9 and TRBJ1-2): DTGVSQNPRHKITKRGQNVTFRCDPISEHNRLYWYRQTLGQGPEFLTYFQNEAQLEKSRLLSDRFSAERPKGSFSTLEIQRTEQGDSAMYLCASNGQGAYYGYTFGSGTRLTVV.

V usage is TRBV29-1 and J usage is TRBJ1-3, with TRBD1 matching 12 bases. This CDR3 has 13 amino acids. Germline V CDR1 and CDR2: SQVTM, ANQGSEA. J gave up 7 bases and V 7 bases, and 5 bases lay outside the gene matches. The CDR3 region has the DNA TGCAGCGCCGGGACAGGGGGCGAGAACACCATATATTTT. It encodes CSAGTGGENTIYF.

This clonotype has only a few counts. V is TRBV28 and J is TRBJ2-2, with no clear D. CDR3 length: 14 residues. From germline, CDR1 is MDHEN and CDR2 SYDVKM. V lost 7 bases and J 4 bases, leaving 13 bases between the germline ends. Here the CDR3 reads CASTIGWGTGELFF. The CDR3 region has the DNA TGTGCCAGCACCATAGGATGGGGCACCGGGGAGCTGTTTTTT.

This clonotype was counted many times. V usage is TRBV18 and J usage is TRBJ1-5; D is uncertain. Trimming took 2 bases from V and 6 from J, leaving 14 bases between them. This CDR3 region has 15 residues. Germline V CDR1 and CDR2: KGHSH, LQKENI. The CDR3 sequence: CASSPSSALGQPQHF. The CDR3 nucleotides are TGTGCCAGCTCACCAAGTTCGGCATTGGGTCAGCCCCAGCATTTT.

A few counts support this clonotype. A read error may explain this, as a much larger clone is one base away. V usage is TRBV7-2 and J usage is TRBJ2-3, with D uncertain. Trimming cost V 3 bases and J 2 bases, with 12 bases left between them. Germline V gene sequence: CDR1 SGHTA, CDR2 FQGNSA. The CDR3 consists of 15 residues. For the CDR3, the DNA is TGTGCCAGCAGCTTTCCAGCCATCACCACAGATACGCAGTATTTT. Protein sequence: CASSFPAITTDTQYF.

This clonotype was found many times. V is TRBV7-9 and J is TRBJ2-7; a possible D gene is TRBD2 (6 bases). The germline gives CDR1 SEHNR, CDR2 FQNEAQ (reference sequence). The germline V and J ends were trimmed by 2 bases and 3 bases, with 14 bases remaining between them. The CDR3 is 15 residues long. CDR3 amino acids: CASSLLGGTDYEQYF. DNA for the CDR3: TGTGCCAGCAGCTTACTCGGCGGGACCGACTACGAGCAGTACTTC.

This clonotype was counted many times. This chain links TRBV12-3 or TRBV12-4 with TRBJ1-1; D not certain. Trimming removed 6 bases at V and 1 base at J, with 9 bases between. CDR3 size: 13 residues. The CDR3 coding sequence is TGTGCCAGCAGCTGGGCCAAGAACACTGAAGCTTTCTTT. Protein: CASSWAKNTEAFF.

CDR3 DNA: TGTGCCAGCAGTTACCAAGGTGACACCGGGGAGCTGTTTTTT. This sequence encodes CASSYQGDTGELFF. The chain joins TRBV6-5 to TRBJ2-2; D gene unclear. The CDR3 runs to 14 residues. V was clipped by 2 bases and J by 3 bases, with 7 bases between them. The germline V gene has CDR1 MNHEY and CDR2 SVGAGI.

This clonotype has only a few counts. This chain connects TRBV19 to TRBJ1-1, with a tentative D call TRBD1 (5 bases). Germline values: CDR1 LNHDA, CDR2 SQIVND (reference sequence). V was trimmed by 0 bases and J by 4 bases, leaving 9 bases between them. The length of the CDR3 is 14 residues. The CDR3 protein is CASSIDGGSTEAFF. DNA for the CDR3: TGTGCCAGTAGTATAGACGGGGGGAGCACTGAAGCTTTCTTT.

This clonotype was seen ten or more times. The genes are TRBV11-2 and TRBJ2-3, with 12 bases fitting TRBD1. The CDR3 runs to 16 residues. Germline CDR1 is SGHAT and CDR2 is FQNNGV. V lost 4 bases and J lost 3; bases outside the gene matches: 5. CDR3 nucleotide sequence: TGTGCCAGCAGCTACCGGGACAGGGGGCGTACAGATACGCAGTATTTT. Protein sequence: CASSYRDRGRTDTQYF.

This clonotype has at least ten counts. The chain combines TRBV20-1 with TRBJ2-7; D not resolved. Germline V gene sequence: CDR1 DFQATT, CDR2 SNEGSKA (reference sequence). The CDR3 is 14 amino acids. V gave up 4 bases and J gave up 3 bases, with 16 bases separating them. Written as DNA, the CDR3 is TGCAGTGCTACCCTCCCTGGGAACCGCTACGAGCAGTACTTC. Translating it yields CSATLPGNRYEQYF.

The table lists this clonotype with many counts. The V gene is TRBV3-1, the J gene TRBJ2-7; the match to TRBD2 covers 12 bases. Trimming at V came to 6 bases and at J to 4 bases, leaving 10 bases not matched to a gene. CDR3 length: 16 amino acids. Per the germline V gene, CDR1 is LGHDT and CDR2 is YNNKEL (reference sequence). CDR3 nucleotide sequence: TGTGCCAGCAGTCCCTCACAACTAGCGGGAGGTTACGAGCAGTACTTC. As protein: CASSPSQLAGGYEQYF.

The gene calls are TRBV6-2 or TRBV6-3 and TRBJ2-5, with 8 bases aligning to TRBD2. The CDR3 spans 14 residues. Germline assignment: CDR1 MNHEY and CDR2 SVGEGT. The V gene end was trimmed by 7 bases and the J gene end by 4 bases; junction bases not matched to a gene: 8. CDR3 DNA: TGTGCCAGCACCCCGGGACTAGATCGAGAGACCCAGTACTTC. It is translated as CASTPGLDRETQYF.

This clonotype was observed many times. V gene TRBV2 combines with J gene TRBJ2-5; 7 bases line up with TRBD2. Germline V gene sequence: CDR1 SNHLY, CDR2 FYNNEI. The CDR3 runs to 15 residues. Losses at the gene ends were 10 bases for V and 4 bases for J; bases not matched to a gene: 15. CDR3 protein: CATAPRAGVGETQYF. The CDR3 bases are TGTGCCACCGCCCCCCGGGCGGGAGTGGGAGAGACCCAGTACTTC.

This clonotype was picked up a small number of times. The CDR3 DNA sequence: TGCGCCAGCAGCCAAGGGTGGGGACCAGTTATGGAGGAGCAGTTCTTC. It encodes CASSQGWGPVMEEQFF. The chain has TRBV4-1 and TRBJ2-1, with D perhaps matching TRBD1 or TRBD2 (5 bases each). With 1 base removed from V and 10 bases from J, the gap between germline ends came to 20 bases. This CDR3 has 16 amino acids. Per germline, CDR1 MGHRA and CDR2 YSYEKL.

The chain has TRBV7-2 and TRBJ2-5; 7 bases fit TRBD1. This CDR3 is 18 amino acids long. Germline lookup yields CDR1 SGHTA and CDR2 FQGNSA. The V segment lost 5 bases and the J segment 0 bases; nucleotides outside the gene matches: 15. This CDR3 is CASSHLVGTDQYQETQYF. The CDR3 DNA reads TGTGCCAGCAGCCACCTGGTAGGGACAGACCAGTACCAAGAGACCCAGTACTTC.